This is a list of T cell receptor beta chains from one sample in a study of T-cell reconstitution after alpha-beta-depleted transplantation in children. Using its own MiXCR run on the PCR reads, TCRdb lists one record per CDR3 protein. The sample contains just over 7,500 distinct CDR3 sequences, roughly 13% of which appear only once. The sequencing used PBMCs, mostly from graft donor cells, collected 60 days after TCRalphabeta/CD19-depleted stem cell transplant. All receptors derive from a patient aged 2-10 years who had a stem cell transplant for inherited bone marrow failure, so the T cells may come from the graft donor. Both conserved end residues are part of each CDR3. Each record gives: clone size, J gene, V gene, D gene, CDR3 protein, CDR3 DNA. The D gene is left open where the match is weak. Size tells how often a clone was seen (once, few, many) or the class of an expanded clone, and some rows leave it out.

many,TRBJ2-2,TRBV19,.,CASSVLGGNTGELFF,TGTGCCAGTAGTGTGTTGGGGGGGAACACCGGGGAGCTGTTTTTT
many,TRBJ2-7,TRBV10-2,TRBD2,CATNKGTSGSYEQYF,TGCGCCACTAACAAAGGGACTAGCGGGAGCTACGAGCAGTACTTC
.,TRBJ2-1,TRBV12-3/TRBV12-4,.,CASSLDSGGPNEQFF,TGTGCCAGCAGCTTAGACAGCGGCGGCCCCAATGAGCAGTTCTTC
many,TRBJ2-1,TRBV5-5,TRBD2,CASSGGLAGTTSYNEQFF,TGTGCCAGCAGCGGGGGACTAGCGGGAACTACCTCCTACAATGAGCAGTTCTTC
many,TRBJ2-3,TRBV4-2,.,CASSQLGQGTDTQYF,TGTGCCAGCAGCCAATTAGGGCAGGGCACAGATACGCAGTATTTT
.,TRBJ1-4,TRBV6-5,.,CASSYSSANEKPFF,TGTGCCAGCAGTTACTCTTCAGCTAATGAAAAACCGTTTTTT
many,TRBJ2-5,TRBV28,.,CASSFWTEYQETQYF,TGTGCCAGCAGTTTTTGGACCGAGTACCAAGAGACCCAGTACTTC
many,TRBJ2-2,TRBV13,.,CASTLDTGELFF,TGTGCCAGCACCCTTGACACCGGGGAGCTGTTTTTT
many,TRBJ2-2,TRBV7-2,.,CASSLARRELFF,TGTGCCAGCAGCTTAGCGAGGCGGGAGCTGTTTTTT
many,TRBJ2-1,TRBV5-1,.,CATRRGPFDEQFF,TGCGCCACTAGGCGTGGACCTTTTGATGAGCAGTTCTTC
large,TRBJ2-3,TRBV7-9,.,CASSLGDGPKSTDTQYF,TGTGCCAGCAGCTTAGGTGACGGACCGAAGAGCACAGATACGCAGTATTTT
many,TRBJ1-5,TRBV7-6,.,CASSLASRGQPQHF,TGTGCCAGCAGCTTAGCGTCCCGGGGTCAGCCCCAGCATTTT
many,TRBJ2-2,TRBV6-5,.,CASSYSSLLNTGELFF,TGTGCCAGCAGTTACTCGTCGCTCCTGAACACCGGGGAGCTGTTTTTT
many,TRBJ2-3,TRBV5-1,TRBD2,CASSWIVAGATDTQYF,TGCGCCAGCAGCTGGATAGTGGCGGGAGCGACAGATACGCAGTATTTT
many,TRBJ2-1,TRBV7-9,TRBD2,CASSSRLALPFNEQFF,TGTGCCAGCAGCTCGAGACTAGCCCTCCCCTTCAATGAGCAGTTCTTC
many,TRBJ1-2,TRBV7-9,.,CASSLGLLGYGYTF,TGTGCCAGCAGCCTCGGGCTCTTGGGCTATGGCTACACCTTC
many,TRBJ2-3,TRBV7-2,.,CASSLRGRSDTQYF,TGTGCCAGCAGCTTGCGTGGGAGGTCAGATACGCAGTATTTT